A selection of T cell receptor beta chains follows, all from one sample in a study of T cells in Graves' hyperthyroidism and ophthalmopathy. TCRdb itself ran the multiplex PCR reads through MiXCR, one entry per CDR3 protein. The sample has over 500,000 distinct CDR3 sequences, 46% seen once. Sequencing was done on a sample of peripheral blood or thyroid tissue (not recorded which). All receptors derive from an adult woman with Graves' disease, either hyperthyroidism or ophthalmopathy (not recorded which). The CDR3 runs from the conserved cysteine through the conserved F or W. Fields, in order: CDR3 length, V gene, D gene, J gene, clone size, CDR3 protein, CDR3 DNA. D genes are given only for firm matches. A row's size may be missing; if present it is once, few, many or a size class.

15	TRBV24-1	TRBD2	TRBJ2-5	once	CATGGLAGTQETQYF	TGTGCCACCGGGGGACTAGCGGGGACACAAGAGACCCAGTACTTC
15	TRBV20-1	TRBD2	TRBJ2-5	many	CSAASPLAGEETQYF	TGCAGTGCTGCCTCCCCACTAGCGGGGGAAGAGACCCAGTACTTC
16	TRBV7-9	TRBD1	TRBJ1-1	-	CASSPIQTGLNTEAFF	TGTGCCAGCAGCCCAATCCAGACAGGGTTGAACACTGAAGCTTTCTTT
14	TRBV7-6	-	TRBJ2-7	few	CASSFRRESYEQYF	TGTGCCAGCAGCTTTCGGCGGGAATCCTACGAGCAGTACTTC
12	TRBV7-2	-	TRBJ2-1	-	CASSLGFREQFF	TGTGCCAGCAGCTTAGGTTTTCGGGAGCAGTTCTTC
12	TRBV29-1	-	TRBJ1-2	-	CSLGQGHYGYTF	TGCAGCTTAGGGCAGGGTCACTATGGCTACACCTTC
13	TRBV14	-	TRBJ1-1	many	CASSRRVQTEAFF	TGTGCCAGCAGCCGCAGGGTTCAAACTGAAGCTTTCTTT
15	TRBV3-1	-	TRBJ2-7	once	CASSQERRSSYEQYF	TGTGCCAGCAGCCAAGAAAGGAGGAGCTCCTACGAGCAGTACTTC
12	TRBV10-3	-	TRBJ1-2	few	CAISGEDPGYTF	TGTGCCATCAGCGGAGAGGACCCCGGCTACACCTTC
12	TRBV10-3	-	TRBJ1-1	many	CAISAPRGEAFF	TGTGCCATCAGTGCACCCCGCGGGGAAGCTTTCTTT
16	TRBV10-3	TRBD1	TRBJ1-2	many	CAISESLGQGALGYTF	TGTGCCATCAGTGAGTCGCTGGGACAGGGGGCGCTTGGCTACACCTTC
13	TRBV20-1	-	TRBJ2-7	many	CSAPATTDYEQYF	TGCAGTGCTCCCGCCACAACCGACTACGAGCAGTACTTC
17	TRBV5-1	-	TRBJ1-6	-	CASSSAGGEPFNSPLHF	TGCGCCAGCAGCTCCGCCGGAGGAGAACCCTTTAATTCACCCCTCCACTTT
13	TRBV29-1	-	TRBJ1-1	-	CSTRPNPNTEAFF	TGCAGCACACGACCAAACCCGAACACTGAAGCTTTCTTT
14	TRBV12-3/TRBV12-4	-	TRBJ1-1	-	CASSFGRLNTEAFF	TGTGCCAGCAGTTTTGGCCGCTTGAACACTGAAGCTTTCTTT
14	TRBV7-9	-	TRBJ2-7	many	CASSQTVKAYEQYF	TGTGCCAGCAGCCAAACGGTCAAGGCCTACGAGCAGTACTTC
15	TRBV7-9	-	TRBJ2-3	-	CASSFLPGDRDTQYF	TGTGCCAGCAGCTTCTTACCAGGGGACCGGGATACGCAGTATTTT
14	TRBV20-1	-	TRBJ1-1	many	CSARDAGRNTEAFF	TGCAGTGCTAGAGACGCCGGACGAAACACTGAAGCTTTCTTT
12	TRBV20-1	-	TRBJ1-2	many	CSARDRDHGYTF	TGCAGTGCTCGTGACCGGGACCATGGCTACACCTTC
17	TRBV29-1	-	TRBJ1-1	-	CSVAAFGRGLRNTEAFF	TGCAGCGTTGCTGCTTTCGGTAGGGGACTTCGGAACACTGAAGCTTTCTTT
11	TRBV7-2	-	TRBJ1-2	-	CASMRNYGYTF	TGTGCCAGCATGAGAAACTATGGCTACACCTTC
13	TRBV29-1	-	TRBJ2-7	-	CSVETLSSYEQYF	TGCAGCGTTGAGACTCTTAGCTCCTACGAGCAGTACTTC
14	TRBV10-3	-	TRBJ1-5	many	CAISESHGLEPQHF	TGTGCCATCAGTGAGTCGCACGGGTTGGAGCCCCAGCATTTT
15	TRBV2	TRBD2	TRBJ2-1	-	CASSLSRGGRPEQFF	TGTGCCAGCAGTCTGTCACGAGGCGGGAGGCCTGAGCAGTTCTTC
16	TRBV12-3/TRBV12-4	-	TRBJ2-7	-	CASSYASGQGRREQYF	TGTGCCAGCAGTTATGCTAGCGGACAGGGTCGGCGGGAGCAGTACTTC
14	TRBV20-1	-	TRBJ2-7	-	CSARTARSTYEQYF	TGCAGTGCTAGAACGGCTCGTAGTACTTACGAGCAGTACTTC
16	TRBV7-2	-	TRBJ1-3	many	CASSLSPPGTGNTIYF	TGTGCCAGCAGCTTATCCCCGCCAGGGACTGGAAACACCATATATTTT
13	TRBV20-1	-	TRBJ1-1	many	CSASGQTDTEAFF	TGCAGTGCTAGTGGACAAACGGACACTGAAGCTTTCTTT
14	TRBV11-2	-	TRBJ1-2	-	CASSPRWGNYGYTF	TGTGCCAGCAGCCCGAGATGGGGGAACTATGGCTACACCTTC
16	TRBV6-2/TRBV6-3	-	TRBJ1-2	once	CASSYGRGSPNYGYTF	TGTGCCAGCAGTTACGGACGGGGTTCCCCTAACTATGGCTACACCTTC
14	TRBV19	TRBD1	TRBJ1-2	many	CASRKGQINYGYTF	TGTGCCAGTAGGAAGGGACAGATTAACTATGGCTACACCTTC
14	TRBV20-1	TRBD1	TRBJ1-6	-	CSVTGDRQNSPLHF	TGCAGTGTTACAGGGGACAGGCAGAATTCACCCCTCCACTTT
13	TRBV29-1	TRBD2	TRBJ2-7	-	CSVRTSVLYEQYF	TGCAGCGTCAGGACTAGCGTGCTCTACGAGCAGTACTTC
14	TRBV29-1	TRBD1	TRBJ2-7	-	CSVLTGGTVYEQYF	TGCAGCGTGCTGACAGGGGGAACAGTGTACGAGCAGTACTTC